Listed below are T cell receptor beta chains from one sample, sequenced in a study of response to subunit inactivated influenza vaccine. One entry per CDR3 protein results from TCRdb running MiXCR on the RT-PCR reads. The sample records about 190,000 distinct CDR3 sequences, roughly an eighth being singletons. The starting material was CD8+ T cells sorted from PBMCs, obtained more than 4 days after vaccination. The receptors originated from a man in his fifties who received an inactivated influenza vaccine. Both conserved end residues are part of each CDR3. D genes are given only for firm matches. Rows give clone size only sometimes, using once, few, many, or a class for an expanded clone.

D: .; J: TRBJ2-3; V: TRBV4-3; size: few; CDR3: CASSQDEADYSTDTQYF; DNA: TGCGCCAGCAGCCAAGATGAGGCAGACTATAGCACAGATACGCAGTATTTT
D: TRBD1; J: TRBJ1-1; V: TRBV3-1; size: few; CDR3: CASSRGQGGEAFF; DNA: TGTGCCAGCAGCCGCGGACAGGGAGGTGAAGCTTTCTTT
D: .; J: TRBJ1-3; V: TRBV11-2; size: few; CDR3: CASSRPMAGNTIYF; DNA: TGTGCCAGCAGCCGGCCTATGGCTGGAAACACCATATATTTT
D: .; J: TRBJ2-7; V: TRBV6-2/TRBV6-3; size: .; CDR3: CASSYVSLEQYF; DNA: TGTGCCAGCAGTTACGTATCTCTCGAGCAGTACTTC
D: .; J: TRBJ2-1; V: TRBV30; size: once; CDR3: CAWWGSSYNEQFF; DNA: TGTGCCTGGTGGGGGAGCTCCTACAATGAGCAGTTCTTC
D: TRBD1; J: TRBJ2-7; V: TRBV13; size: .; CDR3: CASSPGQGIYEQYF; DNA: TGTGCCAGCAGCCCGGGACAGGGGATCTACGAGCAGTACTTC
D: .; J: TRBJ2-7; V: TRBV12-3/TRBV12-4; size: few; CDR3: CASSFFLGGIKSYEQYF; DNA: TGTGCCAGCAGTTTTTTCTTGGGCGGGATAAAGTCCTACGAGCAGTACTTC
D: .; J: TRBJ2-3; V: TRBV12-3/TRBV12-4; size: .; CDR3: CASSFKGRTQYF; DNA: TGTGCCAGCAGTTTCAAGGGTCGGACGCAGTATTTT
D: .; J: TRBJ2-7; V: TRBV4-1; size: few; CDR3: CASSQDYGKQYF; DNA: TGCGCCAGCAGCCAAGATTACGGGAAGCAGTACTTC
D: .; J: TRBJ2-1; V: TRBV7-8; size: few; CDR3: CASSSRAPYNEQFF; DNA: TGTGCCAGCAGCTCCCGCGCGCCGTACAATGAGCAGTTCTTC
D: .; J: TRBJ2-5; V: TRBV12-3/TRBV12-4; size: .; CDR3: CASSLSGIEETQYF; DNA: TGTGCCAGCAGTTTATCAGGAATAGAAGAGACCCAGTACTTC
D: TRBD1; J: TRBJ2-3; V: TRBV10-3; size: .; CDR3: CAISESAQGATDTQYF; DNA: TGTGCCATCAGTGAGTCGGCACAGGGGGCAACAGATACGCAGTATTTT
D: .; J: TRBJ1-4; V: TRBV12-3/TRBV12-4; size: few; CDR3: CASSFEGTNEKLFF; DNA: TGTGCCAGCAGTTTCGAGGGGACGAATGAAAAACTGTTTTTT
D: .; J: TRBJ2-5; V: TRBV7-2; size: .; CDR3: CASSLGATVGDDGTQYF; DNA: TGTGCCAGCAGCTTAGGTGCGACAGTAGGAGATGACGGGACCCAGTACTTC
D: .; J: TRBJ2-2; V: TRBV29-1; size: many; CDR3: CSVEQANTGELFF; DNA: TGCAGCGTTGAGCAGGCAAACACCGGGGAGCTGTTTTTT
D: .; J: TRBJ2-7; V: TRBV6-5; size: .; CDR3: CASSTTRGEQYF; DNA: TGTGCCAGCAGTACCACTAGAGGCGAGCAGTACTTC
D: TRBD2; J: TRBJ2-7; V: TRBV7-2; size: .; CDR3: CASSLASGNHYEQYF; DNA: TGTGCCAGCAGCTTAGCTAGCGGGAACCACTACGAGCAGTACTTC
D: .; J: TRBJ2-1; V: TRBV5-1; size: .; CDR3: CASSFYSFSYNEQFF; DNA: TGCGCCAGCAGCTTTTACAGCTTCTCCTACAATGAGCAGTTCTTC
D: .; J: TRBJ2-7; V: TRBV19; size: few; CDR3: CASSISWESFYEQYF; DNA: TGTGCCAGTAGTATTTCTTGGGAGAGTTTCTACGAGCAGTACTTC
D: TRBD1; J: TRBJ1-3; V: TRBV10-3; size: .; CDR3: CAINPDRLGNTIYF; DNA: TGTGCCATCAACCCGGACAGGCTTGGAAACACCATATATTTT
D: TRBD1; J: TRBJ2-7; V: TRBV28; size: once; CDR3: CASIPGTGKGEQYF; DNA: TGTGCCAGCATCCCCGGGACAGGGAAAGGCGAGCAGTACTTC
D: .; J: TRBJ2-7; V: TRBV5-1; size: .; CDR3: CASGLDRSSYEQYF; DNA: TGCGCCAGCGGACTGGACCGCAGCTCCTACGAGCAGTACTTC
D: .; J: TRBJ2-3; V: TRBV6-2/TRBV6-3; size: .; CDR3: CASSYGQFTDTQYF; DNA: TGTGCCAGCAGTTATGGCCAGTTCACAGATACGCAGTATTTT
D: .; J: TRBJ2-2; V: TRBV10-3; size: .; CDR3: CAISEWWNTGELFF; DNA: TGTGCCATCAGTGAGTGGTGGAACACCGGGGAGCTGTTTTTT
D: .; J: TRBJ1-2; V: TRBV3-1; size: .; CDR3: CASSQGQGGYTF; DNA: TGTGCCAGCAGCCAAGGCCAAGGTGGCTACACCTTC
D: .; J: TRBJ2-1; V: TRBV9; size: few; CDR3: CASSVAGRRSYNEQFF; DNA: TGTGCCAGCAGCGTAGCCGGCAGGAGGTCCTACAATGAGCAGTTCTTC
D: TRBD1; J: TRBJ1-1; V: TRBV6-2/TRBV6-3; size: .; CDR3: CASSYFDRGQEAFF; DNA: TGTGCCAGCAGTTACTTCGACAGGGGGCAGGAAGCTTTCTTT
D: .; J: TRBJ1-1; V: TRBV12-3/TRBV12-4; size: .; CDR3: CASTVNTEAFF; DNA: TGTGCCAGCACCGTAAACACTGAAGCTTTCTTT